This T cell receptor beta chain was documented in a study of T cell responses to AZD1222 COVID-19 vaccine (dated by TCRdb to the early 2020s). Notes on the research overall: TCR sequencing was performed for about 240 trial participants, of whom about 200 were given two doses of AZD1222 and around 26 were given two doses of MenACWY control vaccine. Trial participants were enrolled into age subgroups of 18-55, 56-69 and 70-plus years, which contained roughly 140, 27 and 60 TCR-sequenced participants, respectively. What the study reported, not specific to this receptor: No day 14 peak-response samples were available, so repertoires were characterized only after the peak T cell response. Participants were mostly white British, with more females than males. The authors suggested clonal diversity may have been underestimated. After two AZD1222 doses, spike-specific TCR breadth and depth were significantly higher than at day 0 and than in MenACWY recipients. CD4 TCRs associated with the vaccine covered the entire spike protein, and the dominant responses were in regions 160-218 and 743-854. The 56-69-year group was small, and its depth increase did not reach significance, likely because of low power. Reportedly, almost half of the unique spike-specific TCRs recognized epitopes lying outside the regions that are mutated in the B.1.351 and B.1.1.7 variants. Only five to seven AZD1222 recipients were SARS-CoV-2 seropositive at baseline, limiting conclusions about previously exposed vaccinees.

The CDR3 regions of human TCRbeta chains were subjected to immunosequencing. The original pipeline was this. TCRs in the repertoires were compared against a reference library of SARS-CoV-2-specific TCRs that had been generated with the MIRA antigen-specificity platform. Breadth was defined as the fraction of unique TCRs that were SARS-CoV-2-associated, and depth was defined as the fraction of total T cells that were SARS-CoV-2-associated. Using the MIRA data, each spike-specific TCR was mapped to the spike region that the TCR reacts to and placed in a CD4 or CD8 class. Log10-transformed breadth and depth values were compared by one-way ANOVA with Sidak's multiple comparisons tests. TCRdb obtained this table from immuneACCESS and retained in-frame rearrangements with V and J assigned. These tables miss some clones; where compared with another copy, unresolved V genes account for less than half of the shortfall, and the remainder is unexplained. The V and J calls and clone size were taken over from that table, and D and trimming were inferred from the DNA. The sample has just over 150,000 clones on record, 90% of them singletons. Of the sample, more than 1.3% is held by the ten largest clones.

Explained via the paper, the time point label denotes: about 28 days (+/-7) after the second vaccine dose. AZD1222 recipients with second doses at about 4 weeks or about 12 weeks were pooled, because spike-specific TCR depth and breadth did not differ between schedules. The vaccinee samples were drawn from two UK trials, COV001 and COV002, one of which was a single-blind randomized controlled phase 2/3 trial testing AZD1222 (ChAdOx1 nCoV-19) in healthy adults. Trial participant PBMC samples were collected at day 0 and day 28 after the second dose for TCRbeta chain sequencing. A word on this clone: Its antigen remains unidentified. Base qualities are not provided; no much larger clone lies one nucleotide away.

V and J are trimmed by 5 bases and 9 bases, and the gene matches miss 7 bases of the junction. Sequences KGHSH (CDR1) and LQKENI (CDR2) are obtained from the germline V gene. Including the terminal cysteine and phenylalanine, the CDR3 comprises 13 residues. Only the CDR3 region is kept as DNA, spanning 39 bases read in frame from base 1. The chain is made from TRBV18 and TRBJ1-5, and 7 bases in between align with TRBD1. The receptor was derived from an adult who received the AZD1222 COVID-19 vaccine. The sequencing used peripheral blood, collected 28 days after the second AZD1222 dose. In nucleotides, the sequence is TGTGCCAGCTCAACAGGGGAGAGTACGCCCCAGCATTTT. The translation is CASSTGESTPQHF.